Here is one T cell receptor beta chain with its context. Antigen unknown. This sample was taken from a study of CD8+CD57+ T cells in acquired aplastic anemia. Study context: The mean DNA yield obtained from sorted CD4+ and CD8+ cells came to 3 to 4 ug. Study-level points and caveats: Patients and controls had in common approximately 30 CD8+ CDR3 sequences.

CDR1 and CDR2 (germline): SNHLY, FYNNEI. This CDR3 has 14 amino acids. V was pared by 2 bases and J by 2 bases, with 9 bases between. CDR3 and TCR beta VDJ profiling relied on genomic DNA as the template. TCRdb fed the reads into MiXCR, producing one record per CDR3 protein. The sample has about 58,000 distinct CDR3 sequences, around 60% seen once; the top ten hold 15% to 20%. All sequencing subjects had displayed CD8+CD57+ cell expansion on flow cytometry. The patients all had a severe acquired aplastic anemia diagnosis. The sequence was obtained from a human donor with aplastic anemia. The sequenced sample was sorted CD4+, CD8+, or CD8+CD57+ T cells (not recorded which) from PBMCs. The chain carries TRBV2 and TRBJ2-5; D unclear. The CDR3 nucleotides are TGTGCCAGCAGTGAACTGACCGGGCAAGAGACCCAGTACTTC. Protein product: CASSELTGQETQYF. The full variable domain, with the rest looked up from reference TRBV2 and TRBJ2-5, is EPEVTQTPSHQVTQMGQEVILRCVPISNHLYFYWYRQILGQKVEFLVSFYNNEISEKSEIFDDQFSVERPDGSNFTLKIRSTKLEDSAMYFCASSELTGQETQYFGPGTRLLVL.